The TCR beta chain under discussion was sequenced for a study of control samples from healthy donors and cancer patients (TCRdb year 2020). The germline V gene (reference sequence) provides CDR1 LGHDT and CDR2 YNNKEL. After removal of 5 bases from V and 5 bases from J, the junction retains 15 bases not matched to a gene. From its cysteine to its phenylalanine, the CDR3 spans 16 amino acids. Only the CDR3 region is kept as DNA, spanning 48 bases read in frame from base 1. As regards this clone: Its binding antigen is unknown. No base-level quality is on record; no much larger clone is a single base apart.

The method behind the library was the immunoSEQ multiplex PCR assay. The source is immuneACCESS, and TCRdb retained only in-frame sequences with V and J called. Part of the clones is not carried over; for the studies checked, unresolved V genes explain less than half of this, and the remainder is unexplained. The sample table lists 94,000 or so clones, 65% to 85% of them with a count of one. Together, the top ten hold under 40% of the sample. The chain links TRBV3-1 (or the pseudogene TRBV3-2) with TRBJ2-7; 7 middle bases align to TRBD1. Sequenced material: PBMCs. The source of this sequence is a man in his 70s with lung cancer. The nucleotides read TGTGCCAGCAGCTACCGACAGGGTAAGAGTTCGGACGAGCAGTACTTC. It specifies CASSYRQGKSSDEQYF.